The 27 T cell receptor beta chains below come from one sample, sequenced in a study of cytomegalovirus exposure and HLA in healthy donors. Researchers ran the PCR with 60 Vbeta and 13 Jbeta primers. Some clones are missing from TCRdb's copy, which holds only in-frame ones; the method was immunoSEQ multiplex PCR. The repertoire consists of under 80,000 clones, with about 80% occurring once and the leading ten covering roughly half. Sequenced sample: PBMCs. Receptors originate from a man aged 50 or older in good health and CMV-seropositive.

The V and J genes are TRBV28 and TRBJ1-6; D is uncertain. The ends were cut back, 6 bases at V and 2 bases at J, with 8 bases in the middle. Germline V gives CDR1 MDHEN, CDR2 SYDVKM. The CDR3 is 14 amino acids. The CDR3 loop is CASRREPYNSPLHF. The CDR3 bases are TGTGCCAGCAGGAGGGAACCCTATAATTCACCCCTCCACTTT.

V and J are TRBV7-3 and TRBJ2-2, with 9 positions matching TRBD1. V shed 1 base and J 1 base; nucleotides not matched to a gene: 10. The CDR3 consists of 19 residues. Germline V lookup: CDR1 SGHTA, CDR2 FQGTGA. The DNA for the CDR3 is TGTGCCAGCAGCTTAATAAGGGGCGGGACAGGGAAGAACACCGGGGAGCTGTTTTTT. It specifies CASSLIRGGTGKNTGELFF.

V gene TRBV6-6 combines with J gene TRBJ2-6, with unresolved D. The CDR3 consists of 13 residues. V lost 8 bases and J 4 bases, leaving 9 bases between the germline ends. Germline V lookup: CDR1 MNHNY, CDR2 SVGAGI (reference sequence). The CDR3, as DNA: TGTGCCAGCCAAAACTCCGGGGCCAACGTCCTGACTTTC. Its protein product is CASQNSGANVLTF.

Of note for this clone: Within the sample, other DNA sequences also encode this same CDR3. V and J are TRBV7-9 and TRBJ1-2, with 9 nucleotides matching TRBD1. This CDR3 comprises 15 residues. The germline CDR1 and CDR2 sequences are SEHNR and FQNEAQ (reference sequence). V lost 6 bases and J lost 6; bases outside the gene matches: 11. CDR3 DNA sequence: TGTGCCAGCAGTCGAGGACAGGGGACTCCCCATGGCTACACCTTC. Translating gives CASSRGQGTPHGYTF.

The chain combines TRBV5-4 with TRBJ1-2, with D hard to call. Trimming pared 4 bases from V and 0 bases from J, leaving 19 bases between. Germline V gives CDR1 SGHNT, CDR2 YYREEE (reference sequence). The CDR3 runs 17 residues. CDR3 amino acids: CASSPLGGRTTNYGYTF. The CDR3 bases are TGTGCCAGCAGCCCGCTTGGAGGCAGGACTACTAACTATGGCTACACCTTC.

The chain joins TRBV7-9 to TRBJ2-7; D remains unclear. Trimming took 5 bases from V and 1 from J, leaving 15 bases between them. Germline V gene lookup returns CDR1 SEHNR and CDR2 FQNEAQ (reference sequence). The CDR3 consists of 15 residues. The CDR3: CASSPRRGTSYEQYF. The CDR3 DNA reads as TGTGCCAGCAGCCCCCGCCGCGGTACGTCCTACGAGCAGTACTTC. The entire variable domain, with the rest obtained from reference TRBV7-9 and TRBJ2-7, is as follows: DTGVSQNPRHKITKRGQNVTFRCDPISEHNRLYWYRQTLGQGPEFLTYFQNEAQLEKSRLLSDRFSAERPKGSFSTLEIQRTEQGDSAMYLCASSPRRGTSYEQYFGPGTRLTVT.

The chain employs TRBV5-8 and TRBJ2-3; tentatively, D is TRBD2 (6 bases). The CDR3 is made up of 16 amino acids. With 4 bases removed from V and 2 bases from J, the gap between germline ends came to 17 bases. Germline values: CDR1 SGHTS, CDR2 YDEGEE. The CDR3 protein is CASSPGAKPNTDTQYF. The CDR3 DNA follows: TGTGCCAGCAGCCCGGGAGCCAAGCCTAACACAGATACGCAGTATTTT.

Concerning this clone itself: At one boundary the junction diverges from the germline segment, which might be a read error. This rearrangement joins TRBV7-9 to TRBJ2-5; maybe TRBD2 (6 bases). The CDR3 contains 14 residues. The V gene's germline CDR1 is SEHNR and CDR2 FQNEAQ (reference sequence). CDR3 region: CASSLATGRETQYF. In DNA form, the CDR3 reads TGTGCCAGCAGCCTAGCGACCGGGAGAGAGACCCAGTACTTC.

This clone showed up just a few times. V gene TRBV30 combines with J gene TRBJ1-2; D not resolved. CDR1 and CDR2 (germline): GTSNPN, SVGIG (reference sequence). The CDR3 spans 14 residues. V was trimmed by 2 bases and J by 8 bases, leaving 18 bases between them. The CDR3 DNA sequence: TGTGCCTGGAGTCCTGACTCCATGTGGGAGGGCTACACCTTC. As protein: CAWSPDSMWEGYTF.

The V gene is TRBV19, the J gene TRBJ2-6; TRBD1 aligns across 8 bases. J gave up 1 base and V 5 bases, and 7 bases lay outside the gene matches. The CDR3 has 17 residues. CDR1 and CDR2 (germline): LNHDA, SQIVND (reference sequence). This CDR3 reads CASSGRGLSSGANVLTF. The CDR3 DNA sequence: TGTGCCAGTAGTGGCAGGGGGCTGAGTTCTGGGGCCAACGTCCTGACTTTC.

CDR3 coding DNA: TGTGCCAGCAGCGGAGGGACTAGCAGAGGTACGCAGTATTTT. Amino acids: CASSGGTSRGTQYF. J is TRBJ2-3 and V is TRBV9; TRBD2 matches at 9 bases. CDR1 and CDR2 from the germline V gene are SGDLS and YYNGEE. V was pared by 3 bases and J by 8 bases, with 7 bases of the junction left unmatched. The CDR3 contains 14 residues.

Worth noting for this clone: At the DNA level, this CDR3 is encoded by other sequences in the same sample as well. This rearrangement joins TRBV28 to TRBJ1-6; D gene ambiguous. V was trimmed by 5 bases and J by 2 bases, leaving 10 bases between them. Germline V gene data show CDR1 as MDHEN and CDR2 as SYDVKM. CDR3 size: 15 residues. The CDR3 region is CASSLISTYNSPLHF. The CDR3, as DNA: TGTGCCAGCAGTCTCATAAGCACCTATAATTCACCCCTCCACTTT.

V usage is TRBV6-6 and J usage is TRBJ2-1, with 9 nucleotides matching TRBD2. The CDR3 loop spans 15 amino acids. V shed 6 bases and J 3 bases; nucleotides not matched to a gene: 6. Germline-derived CDR1 and CDR2 are MNHNY and SVGAGI (reference sequence). The CDR3 protein is CASSLMREGYNEQFF. CDR3 bases: TGTGCCAGCAGCCTTATGCGGGAGGGCTACAATGAGCAGTTCTTC.

V gene TRBV5-1 combines with J gene TRBJ2-5, with 14 nucleotides matching TRBD2. CDR1 and CDR2 (germline): SGHRS, YFSETQ. This CDR3 has 18 amino acids. The V gene end was trimmed by 4 bases and the J gene end by 2 bases; junction bases not matched to a gene: 10. CDR3 protein: CASSHRGTSGSLQETQYF. The CDR3, as DNA: TGCGCCAGCAGCCACAGGGGGACTAGCGGGAGTTTACAAGAGACCCAGTACTTC.

The chain recombines TRBV11-2 with TRBJ2-3; tentatively, D is TRBD2 (6 bases). This CDR3 has 13 residues. V lost 2 bases and J lost 4, with 7 bases in between. Germline V gives CDR1 SGHAT, CDR2 FQNNGV. Here the CDR3 reads CASSLWGADTQYF. CDR3 coding DNA: TGTGCCAGCAGCTTATGGGGGGCAGATACGCAGTATTTT.

The chain has TRBV2 and TRBJ2-2, with D possibly matching TRBD1 (5 bases). V was trimmed by 2 bases and J by 4 bases, leaving 11 bases between them. The length of the CDR3 is 15 residues. Germline-derived CDR1 and CDR2 are SNHLY and FYNNEI. The CDR3 coding sequence is TGTGCCAGCAGTGAAAACGGCAGGGTCACCGGGGAGCTGTTTTTT. Its translation: CASSENGRVTGELFF.

In this sample, this clone turned up once. The gene calls are TRBV18 and TRBJ2-5; D may be TRBD2 (5 bases). The DNA matches TRBJ2-7 better at its end, which makes the J call doubtful. The CDR3 has 12 residues. Germline-derived CDR1 and CDR2 are KGHSH and LQKENI. The CDR3 DNA is TGTGCCAGCTCACCCCTAGGAGGCGAGCAGTACTTC. Translated, it gives CASSPLGGEQYF.

The chain combines TRBV14 with TRBJ1-1; 7 bases are shared with TRBD1. V trimming: 4 bases; J trimming: 3 bases; junction bases outside the gene matches: 11. The CDR3 is made up of 16 amino acids. The germline V gene encodes CDR1 SGHDN and CDR2 FVKESK. This chain's CDR3 is CASSRGTAGVYTEAFF. Written as DNA, the CDR3 is TGTGCCAGCAGCCGGGGGACAGCCGGGGTGTACACTGAAGCTTTCTTT.

This chain joins TRBV2 and TRBJ1-1, with a weak D call TRBD1 (6 bases). The CDR3 covers 17 residues. Trimming cost V 1 base and J 5 bases, with 20 bases left between them. Germline CDR1 is SNHLY and CDR2 is FYNNEI. The CDR3 sequence: CASSEGNVGAPNTEAFF. In DNA form, the CDR3 reads TGTGCCAGCAGTGAAGGGAACGTGGGGGCCCCGAATACTGAAGCTTTCTTT.

The chain is built from TRBV18 and TRBJ1-1; the match to TRBD1 covers 8 bases. Trimming at V came to 3 bases and at J to 8 bases, leaving 11 bases not matched to a gene. Germline V gene lookup returns CDR1 KGHSH and CDR2 LQKENI. The CDR3 is 15 amino acids. The CDR3 nucleotides are TGTGCCAGCTCACCCTCCCGAAACCGGGACAGGGAAGCTTTCTTT. Amino acids: CASSPSRNRDREAFF.

Notes on this clone: A far larger clone differs by one base, so this is likely a read error. The rearrangement uses TRBV9 and TRBJ2-7; a weak D match, TRBD1 (6 bases). This CDR3 has 15 residues. CDR1 is SGDLS and CDR2 is YYNGEE in the germline V gene. CDR3 bases: TGTGCCAGCAGCTCCCAGGGGCCCAGCTCCTACCAGCAGTACTTC. Its translation: CASSSQGPSSYQQYF.

This rearrangement joins TRBV27 to TRBJ2-5; 8 bases agree with TRBD2. Trimming took 1 base from V and 1 from J; bases not matched to a gene: 5. The CDR3 totals 16 residues. CDR1 is MNHEY and CDR2 is SMNVEV in the germline V gene (reference sequence). The CDR3 here is CASSLWKRERQETQYF. The DNA for the CDR3 is TGTGCCAGCAGTTTATGGAAGCGGGAGCGCCAAGAGACCCAGTACTTC.

The chain has TRBV7-6 and TRBJ2-5; D may be TRBD2 (7 bases). Gene TRBJ2-7 matches the end of the DNA better, so the J call may be wrong. The germline CDR1 and CDR2 sequences are SGHVS and FNYEAQ. CDR3 length: 14 amino acids. The DNA for the CDR3 is TGTGCCAGCAGCTTGGGAGGGGGATTCTACGAGCAGTACTTC. This gives the protein CASSLGGGFYEQYF.

Regarding this clone: One end of the junction varies from germline; a read error may be responsible. The chain is built from TRBV7-9 and TRBJ2-7, with D possibly matching TRBD2 (7 bases). The germline V gene encodes CDR1 SEHNR and CDR2 FQNEAQ (reference sequence). This CDR3 has 15 amino acids. The CDR3 spells CSSTQGGHRGDEQYF. The CDR3 DNA is TGTTCCAGCACCCAAGGGGGACACCGGGGGGACGAGCAGTACTTC.

The CDR3 nucleotides read TGTGCCAGCAAATTCGGGGGAGGGGGGGACTCCTACGAGCAGTACTTC. Encoded protein: CASKFGGGGDSYEQYF. This chain connects TRBV11-2 to TRBJ2-7, with a weak D call TRBD2 (7 bases). This CDR3 is 16 amino acids long. The V end was cut by 7 bases, the J end by 0 bases, with 19 bases between. Germline CDR1 and CDR2: SGHAT and FQNNGV.

A few counts support this clone. The V gene is TRBV13, the J gene TRBJ1-6; 7 bases align to TRBD1. Germline CDR1 and CDR2: PRHDT and FYEKMQ (reference sequence). J was trimmed by 6 bases and V by 4 bases; bases with no gene match: 6. This CDR3 contains 15 residues. CDR3 coding DNA: TGTGCCAGCAGCTCCCGACAGGGTGGTAATTCACCCCTCCACTTT. Translated: CASSSRQGGNSPLHF.

The rearrangement links TRBV28 to TRBJ2-7; 11 bases map to TRBD2. Losses at the gene ends were 6 bases for V and 0 bases for J; bases not matched to a gene: 4. The CDR3 covers 15 residues. The germline CDR1 and CDR2 sequences are MDHEN and SYDVKM. CDR3 sequence (DNA): TGTGCCAGCAGACCCGGGACTAGCGGCTCCTACGAGCAGTACTTC. As protein: CASRPGTSGSYEQYF.